This TCR beta chain was found in a study of blood T cell repertoires in COVID-19 (dated by TCRdb to the early 2020s). General notes on the study: Samples from collaborators originated in the United States, Italy and Spain and spanned both the acute and convalescent phases of COVID-19. The prospective study material was composed of cDNA or gDNA derived from T cells, B-cell-depleted T cells, or PBMCs. Subjects who had been exposed to COVID-19, were actively infected with it, or had recovered from it provided the deeply sampled blood TCRbeta repertoires that made up the dataset. The repertoires were released in a freely available public database intended as a resource for research on the immune response to SARS-CoV-2. Samples came from the ongoing ImmuneRACE study (first 160 participants) plus 1,254 subjects from 6 global collaborators. The sample metadata nearly always contained a de-identified subject ID, COVID-19 status, age in years and sex. Where available, HLA class I and class II types were taken from metadata supplied by the sample provider and were not determined by assay-based typing. Overall study results and their limits: The amount of clinical and demographic metadata varied by source and participant and was provided uncurated.

In the prospective study, participants were roughly 18 to 95 years old, resided in about two dozen geographic areas of the United States, and were enrolled through a virtual design. In the prospective study, participants were assigned to cohorts based on the clinical history participants reported in a screening survey and a study questionnaire. ImmuneRACE Cohort 3 recovered participants were defined by two consecutive negative NP/OP PCR tests, healthcare professional clearance, or symptom resolution. Mobile phlebotomists in the prospective study collected whole blood, serum and a nasopharyngeal or oropharyngeal swab from every participant. Prospective study participants could optionally give additional blood draws and questionnaires over an approximately 2-month period. Before DNA extraction, prospective study blood samples were shipped either frozen or at room temperature. Taken from the germline V gene (reference sequence), the CDR1 and CDR2 loops are LNHNV and YYDKDF. Reading from cysteine to phenylalanine, the CDR3 counts 13 amino acids. CDR3 DNA is the only sequence kept; it has 39 bases, read in frame from the first base. Deletion took 1 base off V and 7 bases off J, with a span of 8 bases between the germline ends.

This clone was counted between two and nine times. Its antigen is currently not known. Nothing much larger sits one base from this clone, and base qualities are not available. TCRbeta CDR3 regions were amplified from genomic DNA by means of the immunoSEQ Assay, a bias-controlled multiplex PCR. The authors processed their data as follows. Nucleated cell counts per sample were estimated from amplification of reference gene primers within the assay. Sequence reads were collapsed and filtered to measure the absolute abundance of every unique TCRbeta CDR3 rearrangement. Productive Simpson clonality was computed per sample as the square root of Simpson's diversity index over productive rearrangements. What TCRdb holds here is the immuneACCESS table cut down to in-frame rearrangements. Part of the clones is not present; checked against another copy, under half of the missing clones reflect an unresolved V gene, and the others are unexplained. The D gene and trimming were derived from the DNA, and the V and J assignments and clone size from that table. Here the sample has almost 400,000 clones; about nine tenths occur a single time. The ten largest clones add up to less than 2% of the sample.

The sample taken for sequencing was PBMCs or T cells enriched from blood (not recorded which). The source of this sequence is a woman between 25 and 40 years old who had recovered from COVID-19. The rearranged chain carries TRBV15 and TRBJ1-5; the D gene remains uncertain. The base sequence is TGTGCCACCAGCAGAGCCGGTAAACAGCCCCAGCATTTT. Its amino acids are CATSRAGKQPQHF.